This T cell receptor (beta chain) was recovered during a study of technical replicates of blood from a handful of donors. The CDR3 is made up of 16 amino acids. CDR1 and CDR2 from the germline V gene are SGHDT and YYEEEE. V lost 5 bases and J 4 bases, leaving 21 bases between the germline ends. TCRdb keeps only in-frame clones here, not all; method: immunoSEQ multiplex PCR. In the table there are just under 60,000 clones, around 91% of which are singletons. The sequence was obtained from a human donor in good health. Some clones in this sample may be carry-over from other donors' samples. The chain couples TRBV5-6 to TRBJ1-2; the D gene is possibly TRBD1 (6 bases). Material for sequencing was PBMCs. The CDR3 is CASRPTHSTGSYGYTF. The DNA for the CDR3 is TGTGCCAGCAGACCGACCCACTCTACAGGGTCCTATGGCTACACCTTC.